This record looks at one T cell receptor beta chain sequence and its context. Other DNA variants within this sample encode the same CDR3. Some clones are missing from TCRdb's copy, which holds only in-frame ones; the method was immunoSEQ multiplex PCR. The sample yields millions of clones, more than 80% seen once. These data belong to a study of shared clonotypes between healthy human individuals. The CDR3 length is 14 residues. V lost 6 bases to trimming and J lost 4 bases, with 12 bases between them. Germline CDR1 and CDR2: MNHEY and SVGAGI. Input material: naive CD4+ T cells from PBMCs. Subset noted: CD45RA+ positively selected. This chain uses TRBV6-5 with TRBJ1-4; a possible D gene is TRBD1 (6 bases). This clonotype originated in a man aged 18 to 35 in good health. Some clones in this sample may be carry-over from other donors' samples. As DNA, the CDR3 is TGTGCCAGCAGCCTAGGGGGAAGTAATGAAAAACTGTTTTTT. It codes for CASSLGGSNEKLFF.